These 20 T cell receptor beta chains share one sample of origin, sequenced in a study of blood T cell repertoires in COVID-19. Profiled with immunoSEQ multiplex PCR; TCRdb holds only in-frame clones, not every one. The data hold tens of thousands of clones, with 72% observed a single time. The sequenced sample was peripheral blood. These receptors were taken from an older woman with COVID-19, enrolled during active disease.

V gene TRBV10-3 combines with J gene TRBJ1-2, with a possible D match to TRBD1 (6 bases). This CDR3 is 13 amino acids long. The ends were cut back, 4 bases at V and 5 bases at J, with 11 bases in the middle. Germline V gene lookup returns CDR1 ENHRY and CDR2 SYGVKD. The CDR3 region is CAISGRQEYGYTF. DNA of the CDR3: TGTGCCATCAGTGGACGACAGGAGTATGGCTACACCTTC.

This chain connects TRBV2 to TRBJ1-4, with TRBD1 matching over 9 bases. CDR1 is SNHLY, CDR2 FYNNEI, per germline. V was pared by 9 bases and J by 7 bases, with 9 bases of the junction left unmatched. The CDR3 is 14 residues long. In DNA form, the CDR3 reads TGTGCCAGTAGGGACAGGGTGGGGAGTGAAAAACTGTTTTTT. As protein: CASRDRVGSEKLFF.

This chain links TRBV5-1 with TRBJ2-7; TRBD1 agrees at 9 bases. CDR3 length: 16 residues. The V segment lost 1 base and the J segment 0 bases; nucleotides outside the gene matches: 5. CDR1 SGHRS and CDR2 YFSETQ come from the germline V gene. Written as DNA, the CDR3 is TGCGCCAGCAGCTTGAGACAGGGGGGGAGCTCCTACGAGCAGTACTTC. It translates to CASSLRQGGSSYEQYF.

The J gene is TRBJ2-1, the V gene TRBV19; 8 bases align to TRBD2. After removal of 7 bases from V and 5 bases from J, the junction contained 7 bases not matched to a gene. This CDR3 comprises 14 residues. Germline CDR1 is LNHDA and CDR2 is SQIVND (reference sequence). The CDR3 DNA follows: TGTGCCAGTACCCTTAGCGGGGCTGACAATGAGCAGTTCTTC. This translates into CASTLSGADNEQFF.

The chain links TRBV7-2 to TRBJ2-2, with D perhaps matching TRBD2 (5 bases). Germline values: CDR1 SGHTA, CDR2 FQGNSA. Deletions cut 5 bases from V and 6 bases from J, with 19 bases between. This CDR3 region has 16 residues. This CDR3 reads CASSQVSSFPSGELFF. CDR3 sequence (DNA): TGTGCCAGCAGCCAAGTGTCTAGCTTCCCTTCCGGGGAGCTGTTTTTT.

V usage is TRBV5-1 and J usage is TRBJ2-1; maybe TRBD1 (5 bases). The V end was cut by 0 bases, the J end by 6 bases, with 7 bases between. The CDR3 is made up of 13 amino acids. In germline, CDR1 is SGHRS, CDR2 YFSETQ. The CDR3 nucleotides read TGCGCCAGCAGCTTGGCCACAGGCAATGAGCAGTTCTTC. Translated, it gives CASSLATGNEQFF.

The chain is built from TRBV11-2 and TRBJ2-7; 8 bases agree with TRBD2. V was pared by 5 bases and J by 1 base, with 7 bases of the junction left unmatched. The CDR3 contains 15 residues. Per the germline V gene, CDR1 is SGHAT and CDR2 is FQNNGV. CDR3 protein: CASSRRLAQSYEQYF. The CDR3 DNA follows: TGTGCCAGCAGCCGTAGACTAGCGCAATCCTACGAGCAGTACTTC.

V and J are TRBV7-8 and TRBJ2-3; the match to TRBD2 covers 11 bases. This CDR3 is built from 16 residues. Losses at the gene ends were 5 bases for V and 0 bases for J; bases not matched to a gene: 4. Germline V gene sequence: CDR1 SGHVS, CDR2 FQNEAQ. This CDR3 is CASSPSSGGSTDTQYF. The CDR3 DNA follows: TGTGCCAGCAGCCCCTCTAGCGGGGGGAGCACAGATACGCAGTATTTT.

The chain links TRBV7-9 to TRBJ2-7, with 7 bases that match TRBD2. Trimming at V came to 1 base and at J to 6 bases, leaving 9 bases not matched to a gene. The V gene's germline CDR1 is SEHNR and CDR2 FQNEAQ (reference sequence). CDR3 length: 15 amino acids. The CDR3 DNA reads TGTGCCAGCAGCTTAGATGGGCGGGGGATGAGCGAGCAGTACTTC. Translated, it gives CASSLDGRGMSEQYF. Full variable domain (remainder filled in from reference TRBV7-9 and TRBJ2-7): DTGVSQNPRHKITKRGQNVTFRCDPISEHNRLYWYRQTLGQGPEFLTYFQNEAQLEKSRLLSDRFSAERPKGSFSTLEIQRTEQGDSAMYLCASSLDGRGMSEQYFGPGTRLTVT.

This clone is labeled large. DNA of the CDR3: TGTGCCAGCAGCCTCGAGCGGGGGGGCCTTTGGAATGAGCAGTTCTTC. This codes for CASSLERGGLWNEQFF. This chain uses TRBV7-9 with TRBJ2-1; TRBD2 aligns across 10 bases. Losses at the gene ends were 5 bases for V and 7 bases for J; bases not matched to a gene: 11. The CDR3 totals 16 residues. The germline V gene has CDR1 SEHNR and CDR2 FQNEAQ (reference sequence).

This clone was seen a few times. The chain is built from TRBV10-3 and TRBJ1-2; no firm D call. CDR1 and CDR2 (germline): ENHRY, SYGVKD. There are 14 residues in the CDR3. The germline V and J ends were trimmed by 2 bases and 2 bases, with 9 bases remaining between them. As DNA, the CDR3 is TGTGCCATCAGTGAGGGCAGATTAAACTATGGCTACACCTTC. As protein: CAISEGRLNYGYTF.

The chain carries TRBV5-4 and TRBJ1-1; 8 bases are shared with TRBD1. J was trimmed by 4 bases and V by 4 bases; bases with no gene match: 6. In germline, CDR1 is SGHNT, CDR2 YYREEE (reference sequence). This CDR3 contains 14 residues. The CDR3 is CASSPRTGLTEAFF. The CDR3 coding sequence is TGTGCCAGCAGCCCGCGGACAGGGCTCACTGAAGCTTTCTTT.

This clone was picked up one time. V and J are TRBV18 and TRBJ2-2; D is uncertain. Germline-derived CDR1 and CDR2 are KGHSH and LQKENI. This CDR3 contains 15 residues. Trimming stripped 1 base from V and 4 bases from J, with 10 bases between. The CDR3 DNA sequence: TGTGCCAGCTCACCACTGGCGTCGGGCACCGGGGAGCTGTTTTTT. It is translated as CASSPLASGTGELFF.

The rearrangement links TRBV19 to TRBJ1-2; D gene unclear. Between the trimmed V and J ends, which lost 7 bases and 8 bases, there was a span of 11 bases. The CDR3 has 11 residues. Germline CDR1 reads LNHDA; CDR2 reads SQIVND (reference sequence). DNA for the CDR3: TGTGCCAGTATGGGCCAGAAGGGCTACACCTTC. Its protein product is CASMGQKGYTF.

The chain has TRBV7-8 and TRBJ1-1; 8 bases map to TRBD1. CDR1 and CDR2 (germline): SGHVS, FQNEAQ. V shed 5 bases, J shed 4 bases, and the junction held 3 bases outside the gene matches. CDR3 size: 13 residues. CDR3 nucleotides: TGTGCCAGCAGCGGGACAGGCGGCACTGAAGCTTTCTTT. Its translation: CASSGTGGTEAFF.

The chain couples TRBV6-4 to TRBJ2-3, with 11 nucleotides matching TRBD2. CDR1 is MRHNA and CDR2 is SNTAGT in the germline V gene. V lost 4 bases to trimming and J lost 8 bases; unmatched junction nucleotides: 8. There are 15 residues in the CDR3. CDR3 DNA: TGTGCCAGCAGTGTACTAGCGGGAGATATCGGTACGCAGTATTTT. It encodes CASSVLAGDIGTQYF.

V usage is TRBV14 and J usage is TRBJ2-7; 11 nucleotides agree with TRBD1. This CDR3 comprises 16 residues. CDR1 and CDR2 from the germline V gene are SGHDN and FVKESK. V trimming: 5 bases; J trimming: 7 bases; junction bases outside the gene matches: 13. Here the CDR3 DNA reads TGTGCCAGCAGCAGAACGACCGGGACAGGGGGTGGGGAGCAGTACTTC. It translates to CASSRTTGTGGGEQYF.

The rearrangement uses TRBV11-3 and TRBJ2-5; 13 nucleotides agree with TRBD2. Germline V gives CDR1 SGHNT, CDR2 YENEEA. V shed 5 bases, J shed 5 bases, and the junction held 8 bases outside the gene matches. CDR3 length equals 16 residues. The CDR3 bases are TGTGCCAGCAGCCTAGGGACTAGCGGGGAGGGGGAGACCCAGTACTTC. Amino acid sequence: CASSLGTSGEGETQYF. The full variable domain, rest sourced from reference TRBV11-3 and TRBJ2-5, is EAGVVQSPRYKIIEKKQPVAFWCNPISGHNTLYWYLQNLGQGPELLIRYENEEAVDDSQLPKDRFSAERLKGVDSTLKIQPAELGDSAVYLCASSLGTSGEGETQYFGPGTRLLVL.

This clone is a singleton in its sample. This specimen includes other DNA sequences encoding the same CDR3. J is TRBJ2-1 and V is TRBV12-3 or TRBV12-4, with no clear D. This CDR3 region has 11 residues. Deletions cut 2 bases from V and 7 bases from J, with 3 bases between. The CDR3 loop is CASSLLNEQFF. CDR3 nucleotide sequence: TGTGCCAGCAGTTTATTAAATGAGCAGTTCTTC.

This sequence joins TRBV6-5 and TRBJ1-5; 8 positions agree with TRBD1. The CDR3 has 14 amino acids. Germline V gene lookup returns CDR1 MNHEY and CDR2 SVGAGI. Trimming at V came to 4 bases and at J to 7 bases, leaving 6 bases not matched to a gene. The CDR3 protein is CASSSPGTGQPQHF. The CDR3 DNA sequence: TGTGCCAGCAGTTCGCCCGGGACAGGACAGCCCCAGCATTTT.